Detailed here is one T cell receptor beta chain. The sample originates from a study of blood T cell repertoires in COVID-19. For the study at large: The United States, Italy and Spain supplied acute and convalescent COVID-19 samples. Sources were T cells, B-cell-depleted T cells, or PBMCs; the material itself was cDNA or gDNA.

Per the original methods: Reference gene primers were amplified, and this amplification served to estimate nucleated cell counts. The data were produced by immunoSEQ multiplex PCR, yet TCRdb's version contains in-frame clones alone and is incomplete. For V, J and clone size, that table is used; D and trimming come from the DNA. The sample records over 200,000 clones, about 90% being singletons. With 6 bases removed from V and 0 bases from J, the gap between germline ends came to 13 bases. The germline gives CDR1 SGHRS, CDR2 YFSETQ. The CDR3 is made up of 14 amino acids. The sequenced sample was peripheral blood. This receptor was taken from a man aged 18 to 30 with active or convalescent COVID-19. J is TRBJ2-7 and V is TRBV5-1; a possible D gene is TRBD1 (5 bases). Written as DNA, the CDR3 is TGCGCCAGCACGCACAGGTTAAGCTCCTACGAGCAGTACTTC. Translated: CASTHRLSSYEQYF. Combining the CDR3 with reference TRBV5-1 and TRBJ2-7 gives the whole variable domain KAGVTQTPRYLIKTRGQQVTLSCSPISGHRSVSWYQQTPGQGLQFLFEYFSETQRNKGNFPGRFSGRQFSNSRSEMNVSTLELGDSALYLCASTHRLSSYEQYFGPGTRLTVT.